The sequence of this T cell receptor beta chain was determined in a study of blood T cell repertoires in COVID-19. The CDR3 extends over 15 amino acids. V gave up 5 bases and J gave up 6 bases, with 18 bases separating them. Germline CDR1 and CDR2: SGHTA and FQGNSA. The protocol was immunoSEQ multiplex PCR, while the TCRdb copy is restricted to in-frame clones and leaves out a portion. The repertoire has about 69,000 clones, 75% to 80% of them found once; the top ten carry roughly 48%. The chain recombines TRBV7-2 with TRBJ2-3, with D possibly matching TRBD1 (5 bases). The sequence derives from a human donor in a cohort sampled during active COVID-19. Sequencing input: peripheral blood. DNA of the CDR3: TGTGCCAGCAGCCCCTTGAATCGGGCAGGGGATACGCAGTATTTT. Protein product: CASSPLNRAGDTQYF.